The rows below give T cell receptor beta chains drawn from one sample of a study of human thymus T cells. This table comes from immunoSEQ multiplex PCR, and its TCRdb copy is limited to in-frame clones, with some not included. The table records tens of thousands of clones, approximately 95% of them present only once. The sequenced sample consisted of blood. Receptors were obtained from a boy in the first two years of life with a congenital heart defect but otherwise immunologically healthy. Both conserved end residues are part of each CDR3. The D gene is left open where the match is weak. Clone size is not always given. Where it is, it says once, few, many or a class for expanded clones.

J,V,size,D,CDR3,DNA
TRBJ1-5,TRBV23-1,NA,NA,CASTQGRANQPQHF,TGCGCCAGCACTCAAGGCAGGGCCAATCAGCCCCAGCATTTT
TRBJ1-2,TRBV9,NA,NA,CASSPRAYGYTF,TGTGCCAGCAGCCCCCGGGCCTATGGCTACACCTTC
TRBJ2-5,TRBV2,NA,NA,CASRNRQETQYF,TGTGCCAGCAGAAACAGACAGGAGACCCAGTACTTC
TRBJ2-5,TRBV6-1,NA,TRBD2,CASSERTSGRETQYF,TGTGCCAGCAGTGAAAGGACTAGCGGGAGAGAGACCCAGTACTTC
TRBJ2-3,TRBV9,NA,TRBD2,CASSSAGGAPDTQYF,TGTGCCAGCAGCTCAGCGGGGGGGGCCCCAGATACGCAGTATTTT
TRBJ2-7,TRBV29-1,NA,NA,CSVDTVNGYEQYF,TGCAGCGTTGATACAGTTAACGGGTACGAGCAGTACTTC
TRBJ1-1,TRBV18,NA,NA,CASSPPGTEAFF,TGTGCCAGCTCACCACCGGGAACTGAAGCTTTCTTT
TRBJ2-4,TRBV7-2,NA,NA,CASSSLGTAKNIQYF,TGTGCCAGCAGCTCACTGGGGACAGCCAAAAACATTCAGTACTTC
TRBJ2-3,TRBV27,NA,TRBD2,CASSLRPHTSGEADTQYF,TGTGCCAGCAGTTTGAGGCCCCATACTAGCGGGGAGGCAGATACGCAGTATTTT
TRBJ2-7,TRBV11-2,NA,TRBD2,CASSRDVLAGSYEQYF,TGTGCCAGCAGCCGAGATGTCCTAGCGGGATCCTACGAGCAGTACTTC
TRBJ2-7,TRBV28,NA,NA,CASSLGIRGGEQYF,TGTGCCAGCAGTTTGGGAATCAGGGGCGGCGAGCAGTACTTC
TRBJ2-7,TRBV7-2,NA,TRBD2,CASKQREGPYEQYF,TGTGCCAGCAAGCAGCGGGAGGGACCCTACGAGCAGTACTTC
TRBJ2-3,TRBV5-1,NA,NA,CASRTPSSTDTQYF,TGCGCCAGTAGGACACCCTCTAGCACAGATACGCAGTATTTT
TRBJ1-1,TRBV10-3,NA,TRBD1,CAISEFATGDTEAFF,TGTGCCATCAGTGAGTTTGCAACAGGGGACACTGAAGCTTTCTTT
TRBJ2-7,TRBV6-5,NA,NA,CASRHSGEQYF,TGTGCCAGCAGGCACAGCGGCGAGCAGTACTTC
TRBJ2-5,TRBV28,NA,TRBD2,CASRRRLAHLQETQYF,TGTGCCAGCAGACGCAGACTAGCGCACCTTCAAGAGACCCAGTACTTC
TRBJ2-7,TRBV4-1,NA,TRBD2,CASSQDGSGSPYEQYF,TGCGCCAGCAGCCAAGATGGAAGCGGGAGCCCCTACGAGCAGTACTTC
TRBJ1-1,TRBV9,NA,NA,CASSVVPHLMGTEAFF,TGTGCCAGCAGCGTAGTCCCCCATTTGATGGGCACTGAAGCTTTCTTT
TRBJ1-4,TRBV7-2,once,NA,CASSSDGATNEKLFF,TGTGCCAGCAGCTCCGACGGTGCAACTAATGAAAAACTGTTTTTT
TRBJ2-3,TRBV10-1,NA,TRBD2,CASSDRTSGNTDTQYF,TGCGCCAGCAGTGACCGGACTAGCGGGAACACAGATACGCAGTATTTT
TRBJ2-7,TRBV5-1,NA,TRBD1,CASSFSTGTYEQYF,TGCGCCAGCAGCTTTTCGACAGGGACCTACGAGCAGTACTTC
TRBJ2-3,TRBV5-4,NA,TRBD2,CASSGTSGRDLTDTQYF,TGTGCCAGCAGCGGGACTAGCGGGAGGGACCTCACAGATACGCAGTATTTT
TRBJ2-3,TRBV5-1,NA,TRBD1,CASSSGQVSGGTDTQYF,TGCGCCAGCAGCTCGGGACAGGTTTCCGGGGGCACAGATACGCAGTATTTT
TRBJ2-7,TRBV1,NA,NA,CTSLPGLAGGGVSYEQYF,TGCACCAGCTTACCGGGGCTAGCGGGAGGAGGGGTCTCCTACGAGCAGTACTTC
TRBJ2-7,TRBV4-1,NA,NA,CASNQPYEQYF,TGCGCCAGCAACCAACCATACGAGCAGTACTTC
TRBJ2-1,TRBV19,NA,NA,CASSIVGGTGATYNEQFF,TGTGCCAGTAGTATAGTCGGGGGCACAGGGGCTACCTACAATGAGCAGTTCTTC
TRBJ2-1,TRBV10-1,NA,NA,CASSEGRVPSSYNEQFF,TGCGCCAGCAGTGAAGGGCGAGTCCCGAGCTCCTACAATGAGCAGTTCTTC